The table lists the clone carrying this TCR beta chain with a count of one. Its antigen is still unknown. This record belongs to a study of shared clonotypes between healthy human individuals. Whole-study findings and limits: It was the few donors that limited the genetic and exposure-history diversity represented.

CDR1 and CDR2 (germline): SGHRS, YFSETQ. Trimming removed 4 bases at V and 3 bases at J, with 21 bases between. The CDR3 has 17 amino acids. Once extracted for a subset, genomic DNA was divided evenly among several immunoSEQ plates. Assay used: immunoSEQ multiplex PCR; TCRdb lists only in-frame clones, some missing. The sample has approximately 1.5 million clones, under 99% seen once. The receptor was derived from a man in his thirties or forties in good health. Sample: naive CD4+ T cells sorted from blood. The subset: CD45RA+ positively selected. V gene TRBV5-1 combines with J gene TRBJ2-3, with D maybe TRBD2 (5 bases). The CDR3 DNA reads TGCGCCAGCAGCAAGCTAGCTTTAGGAGTTGGTACAGATACGCAGTATTTT. It is translated as CASSKLALGVGTDTQYF.